Only a few counts were recorded for the clone carrying this T cell receptor beta chain. What it binds is not known. Germline V gene data show CDR1 as MNHNS and CDR2 as SASEGT. V dropped 6 bases and J dropped 0 bases, with 10 bases sitting between them. The length of the CDR3 is 14 residues. The data stem from a study of T cell repertoires in cytomegalovirus infection. For the study at large: Newly reported HLA-C-restricted and thoroughly characterized HLA-B-restricted CMV epitopes were employed. Matching HLA type, along with CMV infection, was indicated by public TCR beta signatures.

MiXCR was run by TCRdb on the reads, yielding one entry per CDR3 protein. The data hold some 500,000 distinct CDR3 sequences, with 30% to 40% observed a single time. Study results and caveats: HLA-C-restricted CMV clonotypes gave the most frequent clonotype in two of eight donors.

V and J are TRBV6-1 and TRBJ2-3; D is unresolved. The sample was cultured PBMCs, taken from culture after CMV antigen stimulation. This TCR was sampled from a human donor in good health (CMV status not recorded). Some clones in this sample may be carry-over from other donors' samples. The CDR3 region has the DNA TGTGCCAGCAGGCACGGAGTGAGCACAGATACGCAGTATTTT. Residues: CASRHGVSTDTQYF.